Listed below are T cell receptor beta chains from one sample, sequenced in a study of T cell changes during pregnancy in multiple sclerosis. TCRdb's copy holds only in-frame clones and misses some; the assay was immunoSEQ multiplex PCR. The sample has 35,000 to 50,000 clones; roughly 90% are singletons. Sequences were obtained from PBMCs (not recorded whether the cells were cultured). The receptors here all came from a female donor with multiple sclerosis, enrolled in a pregnancy study. CDR3s include the opening cysteine and the closing phenylalanine or tryptophan. Each record gives: D gene, V gene, J gene, clone size, CDR3 protein, CDR3 DNA. The D gene is left open where the match is weak. Clone sizes are given selectively: once, few, many, or a class where the clone is expanded.

D gene: TRBD1; V gene: TRBV4-2; J gene: TRBJ1-5; clone size: .; CDR3 protein: CASSPTGTGGKSNQPQHF; CDR3 DNA: TGTGCCAGCAGCCCAACCGGGACAGGGGGCAAAAGCAATCAGCCCCAGCATTTT
D gene: TRBD1; V gene: TRBV4-1; J gene: TRBJ1-5; clone size: .; CDR3 protein: CASSQVRGRYSNQPQHF; CDR3 DNA: TGCGCCAGCAGCCAAGTCAGGGGGCGCTATAGCAATCAGCCCCAGCATTTT
D gene: TRBD1; V gene: TRBV7-9; J gene: TRBJ1-2; clone size: .; CDR3 protein: CASNPTGPSYGYTF; CDR3 DNA: TGTGCCAGCAACCCGACAGGGCCATCCTATGGCTACACCTTC
D gene: .; V gene: TRBV19; J gene: TRBJ1-4; clone size: .; CDR3 protein: CASSTQGVGGKLFF; CDR3 DNA: TGTGCCAGTAGTACGCAAGGGGTGGGCGGAAAACTGTTTTTT
D gene: TRBD1; V gene: TRBV5-1; J gene: TRBJ2-3; clone size: once; CDR3 protein: CASGGTGGSTDTQYF; CDR3 DNA: TGCGCCAGCGGGGGAACAGGGGGTTCCACAGATACGCAGTATTTT
D gene: .; V gene: TRBV29-1; J gene: TRBJ1-1; clone size: .; CDR3 protein: CSVNRDTRQAAFF; CDR3 DNA: TGCAGCGTGAACCGGGACACTAGGCAGGCGGCTTTCTTT
D gene: TRBD2; V gene: TRBV18; J gene: TRBJ2-7; clone size: .; CDR3 protein: CASSPNGELALSYEQYF; CDR3 DNA: TGTGCCAGCTCACCCAACGGCGAACTAGCGCTCTCCTACGAGCAGTACTTC
D gene: TRBD1; V gene: TRBV29-1; J gene: TRBJ1-2; clone size: .; CDR3 protein: CSVQIRQGNDGYTF; CDR3 DNA: TGCAGCGTTCAGATCAGACAGGGGAACGATGGCTACACCTTC
D gene: .; V gene: TRBV2; J gene: TRBJ1-5; clone size: once; CDR3 protein: CASTLGDMGSNQPQHF; CDR3 DNA: TGTGCCAGCACTTTAGGGGATATGGGCTCCAATCAGCCCCAGCATTTT
D gene: .; V gene: TRBV5-6; J gene: TRBJ1-2; clone size: .; CDR3 protein: CASSLQASGGYTF; CDR3 DNA: TGTGCCAGCAGCCTTCAGGCCTCGGGGGGCTACACCTTC
D gene: .; V gene: TRBV7-9; J gene: TRBJ2-4; clone size: once; CDR3 protein: CASSLSPWDIQYF; CDR3 DNA: TGTGCCAGCAGCTTAAGTCCCTGGGACATTCAGTACTTC
D gene: TRBD1; V gene: TRBV5-1; J gene: TRBJ1-1; clone size: .; CDR3 protein: CASRPGGRGREAFF; CDR3 DNA: TGCGCCAGCAGGCCCGGGGGCAGGGGGCGGGAAGCTTTCTTT
D gene: .; V gene: TRBV6-5; J gene: TRBJ2-7; clone size: few; CDR3 protein: CASSYSIVRHEQYF; CDR3 DNA: TGTGCCAGCAGTTACTCGATTGTTCGCCACGAGCAGTACTTC
D gene: TRBD1; V gene: TRBV9; J gene: TRBJ1-2; clone size: .; CDR3 protein: CASSAMGTGNNYGYTF; CDR3 DNA: TGTGCCAGCAGCGCGATGGGGACAGGGAACAACTATGGCTACACCTTC
D gene: .; V gene: TRBV29-1; J gene: TRBJ2-7; clone size: .; CDR3 protein: CSVDRRSYEQYF; CDR3 DNA: TGCAGCGTTGATCGCCGCTCCTACGAGCAGTACTTC
D gene: TRBD2; V gene: TRBV7-9; J gene: TRBJ2-7; clone size: .; CDR3 protein: CASSWTSGSSYEQYF; CDR3 DNA: TGTGCCAGCAGCTGGACTAGCGGGAGCTCCTACGAGCAGTACTTC
D gene: TRBD1; V gene: TRBV5-1; J gene: TRBJ2-3; clone size: .; CDR3 protein: CASSYDRGRAQYF; CDR3 DNA: TGCGCCAGCAGCTACGACAGGGGGAGGGCGCAGTATTTT
D gene: TRBD2; V gene: TRBV10-1; J gene: TRBJ2-2; clone size: .; CDR3 protein: CASSEFLGLADANTGELFF; CDR3 DNA: TGCGCCAGCAGTGAGTTCTTAGGACTAGCGGACGCGAACACCGGGGAGCTGTTTTTT
D gene: .; V gene: TRBV6-5; J gene: TRBJ1-5; clone size: few; CDR3 protein: CASSLTSDQPQHF; CDR3 DNA: TGTGCCAGCAGCCTCACGTCAGATCAGCCCCAGCATTTT
D gene: TRBD2; V gene: TRBV12-5; J gene: TRBJ2-3; clone size: .; CDR3 protein: CASGLGTSGSTDTQYF; CDR3 DNA: TGTGCTAGTGGTTTGGGGACTAGCGGGAGCACAGATACGCAGTATTTT
D gene: TRBD2; V gene: TRBV7-2; J gene: TRBJ2-5; clone size: .; CDR3 protein: CASSSTGTSGRGETQYF; CDR3 DNA: TGTGCCAGCAGCTCGACCGGGACTAGCGGGAGAGGAGAGACCCAGTACTTC
D gene: .; V gene: TRBV19; J gene: TRBJ2-2; clone size: .; CDR3 protein: CASSIWSLRELFF; CDR3 DNA: TGTGCCAGTAGTATATGGTCTCTCCGGGAGCTGTTTTTT
D gene: .; V gene: TRBV7-9; J gene: TRBJ1-4; clone size: .; CDR3 protein: CASSLPGREKLFF; CDR3 DNA: TGTGCCAGCAGCTTACCGGGAAGGGAAAAACTGTTTTTT
D gene: .; V gene: TRBV11-2; J gene: TRBJ2-5; clone size: .; CDR3 protein: CASSLDRGVETQYF; CDR3 DNA: TGTGCCAGCAGCTTAGACCGGGGAGTGGAGACCCAGTACTTC
D gene: .; V gene: TRBV18; J gene: TRBJ1-3; clone size: .; CDR3 protein: CASSVTDHSGNTIYF; CDR3 DNA: TGTGCCAGCTCAGTTACAGACCACTCTGGAAACACCATATATTTT
D gene: TRBD2; V gene: TRBV19; J gene: TRBJ2-5; clone size: .; CDR3 protein: CASSIDARTSGKRGTQYF; CDR3 DNA: TGTGCCAGTAGTATAGACGCCCGGACTAGCGGGAAGCGGGGCACCCAGTACTTC
D gene: .; V gene: TRBV29-1; J gene: TRBJ2-3; clone size: once; CDR3 protein: CSVEDGGRRKTDTQYF; CDR3 DNA: TGCAGCGTTGAAGACGGAGGCCGTAGAAAAACAGATACGCAGTATTTT
D gene: .; V gene: TRBV5-1; J gene: TRBJ1-3; clone size: .; CDR3 protein: CASSLALEGAGNTIYF; CDR3 DNA: TGCGCCAGCAGCTTGGCCTTGGAGGGGGCTGGAAACACCATATATTTT
D gene: .; V gene: TRBV2; J gene: TRBJ1-1; clone size: .; CDR3 protein: CASRGQRMNTEAFF; CDR3 DNA: TGTGCCAGCAGAGGACAGCGGATGAACACTGAAGCTTTCTTT
D gene: TRBD2; V gene: TRBV5-1; J gene: TRBJ2-1; clone size: .; CDR3 protein: CASSLRGTSGSKVDEQFF; CDR3 DNA: TGCGCCAGCAGCTTGAGGGGGACTAGCGGGTCCAAAGTTGATGAGCAGTTCTTC
D gene: .; V gene: TRBV7-9; J gene: TRBJ1-4; clone size: .; CDR3 protein: CASSREGEKGEKLFF; CDR3 DNA: TGTGCCAGCAGCCGCGAGGGGGAGAAAGGTGAAAAACTGTTTTTT
D gene: .; V gene: TRBV11-2; J gene: TRBJ1-4; clone size: .; CDR3 protein: CASSLLGEKLFF; CDR3 DNA: TGTGCCAGCAGCTTGCTGGGTGAAAAACTGTTTTTT
D gene: .; V gene: TRBV19; J gene: TRBJ2-1; clone size: .; CDR3 protein: CASRAWADRQVAEQFF; CDR3 DNA: TGTGCCAGTAGAGCCTGGGCCGACAGGCAAGTAGCGGAGCAGTTCTTC
D gene: .; V gene: TRBV10-3; J gene: TRBJ2-7; clone size: .; CDR3 protein: CAISPGSLSYEQYF; CDR3 DNA: TGTGCCATCTCCCCGGGGTCCCTCTCCTACGAGCAGTACTTC
D gene: TRBD1; V gene: TRBV14; J gene: TRBJ2-7; clone size: .; CDR3 protein: CASSQVQGWYEQYF; CDR3 DNA: TGTGCCAGCAGCCAAGTACAGGGGTGGTACGAGCAGTACTTC
D gene: TRBD2; V gene: TRBV6-6; J gene: TRBJ2-3; clone size: .; CDR3 protein: CASNQREISDTQYF; CDR3 DNA: TGTGCCAGCAATCAGCGGGAGATCTCAGATACGCAGTATTTT
D gene: .; V gene: TRBV2; J gene: TRBJ1-4; clone size: .; CDR3 protein: CASRITAGNEKLFF; CDR3 DNA: TGTGCCAGCAGGATAACGGCAGGGAATGAAAAACTGTTTTTT
D gene: TRBD1; V gene: TRBV5-6; J gene: TRBJ1-1; clone size: .; CDR3 protein: CASSYRGPEAFF; CDR3 DNA: TGTGCCAGCAGCTATAGGGGGCCGGAAGCTTTCTTT
D gene: .; V gene: TRBV7-2; J gene: TRBJ2-1; clone size: .; CDR3 protein: CASSLARGNEQFF; CDR3 DNA: TGTGCCAGCAGCTTAGCGCGGGGCAATGAGCAGTTCTTC
D gene: TRBD2; V gene: TRBV4-1; J gene: TRBJ2-1; clone size: .; CDR3 protein: CASSQTSGPYNEQFF; CDR3 DNA: TGCGCCAGCAGCCAGACTAGCGGACCCTACAATGAGCAGTTCTTC
D gene: TRBD1; V gene: TRBV11-2; J gene: TRBJ1-1; clone size: .; CDR3 protein: CASSPGGQPQAFF; CDR3 DNA: TGTGCCAGCAGCCCAGGGGGACAGCCACAGGCTTTCTTT
D gene: .; V gene: TRBV18; J gene: TRBJ1-1; clone size: .; CDR3 protein: CASSQGRKSEAFF; CDR3 DNA: TGTGCCAGCTCACAGGGACGGAAAAGTGAAGCTTTCTTT
D gene: .; V gene: TRBV11-2; J gene: TRBJ2-1; clone size: .; CDR3 protein: CASSRTSGERNEQFF; CDR3 DNA: TGTGCCAGCAGCCGGACATCGGGGGAAAGGAATGAGCAGTTCTTC
D gene: TRBD1; V gene: TRBV27; J gene: TRBJ2-7; clone size: .; CDR3 protein: CASSFQDRTYEQYF; CDR3 DNA: TGTGCCAGCAGTTTTCAGGACAGGACCTACGAGCAGTACTTC
D gene: .; V gene: TRBV7-9; J gene: TRBJ1-1; clone size: .; CDR3 protein: CASSLAGSNF; CDR3 DNA: TGTGCCAGCAGCTTAGCGGGGTCCAACTTT
D gene: .; V gene: TRBV4-1; J gene: TRBJ1-1; clone size: .; CDR3 protein: CASSPPKMGHLNTEAFF; CDR3 DNA: TGCGCCAGCAGCCCGCCCAAGATGGGACACTTGAACACTGAAGCTTTCTTT